This record concerns one TCR beta chain sequence. Sequenced by immunoSEQ multiplex PCR; TCRdb stores in-frame clones only, minus some. The table includes 100,000 or so clones, roughly 81% detected once. This record belongs to a study of blood T cell repertoires in COVID-19. There are 14 residues in the CDR3. CDR1 SGHTA and CDR2 FQGNSA come from the germline V gene. With V trimmed by 6 bases and J by 3 bases, 4 bases remained unmatched. The sequencing input was peripheral blood. The genes are TRBV7-2 and TRBJ2-3, with 9 nucleotides matching TRBD2. This clonotype was sampled from a woman in her seventies with acute or convalescent COVID-19. The CDR3 reads CASRAGLATDTQYF. The CDR3, as DNA: TGTGCCAGCAGGGCGGGACTAGCAACAGATACGCAGTATTTT.